Following are 21 T cell receptor beta chains from one sample sequenced in a study of human T cells and chemical hapten exposure. MiXCR was run by TCRdb on the RACE reads, yielding one entry per CDR3 protein. The sample shows tens of thousands of distinct CDR3 sequences, less than 4% of them seen only once. Noted time point: patch test 2, 6 weeks after DPC sensitization. Regarding treatment: therapeutic diphenylcyclopropenone sensitization with weekly scalp DPC. This specimen was whole blood, taken in connection with sensitization to the hapten diphenylcyclopropenone (DPC). These receptors all come from a man aged 35 to 55 with alopecia areata. Some clones in this sample may be carry-over from other donors' samples.

Regarding this clonotype: Possible read error: a much larger clone is one base away. The J gene is TRBJ1-1, the V gene TRBV12-3 or TRBV12-4; D is unclear. This CDR3 region has 13 residues. As DNA, the CDR3 is TGTGCCAGCAGTTTAGCGGCGGGCATTGGAGCTCTCTTT. This encodes CASSLAAGIGALF.

This clonotype was counted at least ten times. V gene TRBV7-9 combines with J gene TRBJ1-6; D is possibly TRBD1 (5 bases). V was clipped by 1 base and J by 7 bases, with 8 bases between them. Germline V gives CDR1 SEHNR, CDR2 FQNEAQ (reference sequence). The CDR3 is made up of 14 amino acids. The CDR3 DNA follows: TGTGCCAGCAGCTTAGGTGGGGGGAATTCACCCCTCCACTTT. Its protein product is CASSLGGGNSPLHF.

At least ten counts were recorded for this clonotype. The rearrangement joins TRBV27 to TRBJ2-7; perhaps TRBD2 as D (6 bases). Trimming took off 4 bases at V and 2 bases at J, with 12 bases between the two ends. Germline V gives CDR1 MNHEY, CDR2 SMNVEV (reference sequence). The CDR3 consists of 14 residues. The DNA of the CDR3 is TGTGCCAGCAGTTCGTGGGAGGACGCCTACGAGCAGTACTTC. Amino acid sequence: CASSSWEDAYEQYF.

In this sample, this clonotype turned up many times. This chain connects TRBV10-3 to TRBJ2-1; D not certain. The CDR3 loop spans 13 amino acids. CDR1 is ENHRY, CDR2 SYGVKD, per germline. The V end was cut by 4 bases, the J end by 10 bases, with 14 bases between. CDR3 loop: CAISATAVDEQFF. CDR3 nucleotide sequence: TGTGCCATCAGTGCCACGGCTGTCGACGAGCAGTTCTTC.

This clonotype has ten or more counts. The chain has TRBV5-1 and TRBJ2-2; 8 bases map to TRBD1. The CDR3 consists of 15 residues. V shed 4 bases and J 5 bases; nucleotides not matched to a gene: 7. CDR1 and CDR2 (germline): SGHRS, YFSETQ. The CDR3 protein is CASSPDRVRTGELFF. CDR3 coding DNA: TGCGCCAGCAGCCCGGACAGGGTTCGGACCGGGGAGCTGTTTTTT.

The sample holds many counts of this clonotype. The gene calls are TRBV27 and TRBJ2-5, with TRBD1 matching 7 bases. CDR3 length: 17 amino acids. Trimming removed 7 bases from V and 3 bases from J; junction bases left unmatched: 17. Germline V gene data show CDR1 as MNHEY and CDR2 as SMNVEV (reference sequence). The CDR3 DNA reads as TGTGCCAGCACAAATTGGACAGGACCGTTGTCCAAAGAGACCCAGTACTTC. It yields the protein CASTNWTGPLSKETQYF.

This clonotype was recorded many times. The chain employs TRBV11-2 and TRBJ1-4, with D possibly being TRBD1 (6 bases). The germline V gene has CDR1 SGHAT and CDR2 FQNNGV. This CDR3 contains 17 residues. V lost 2 bases to trimming and J lost 0 bases, with 13 bases between them. This CDR3 reads CASSLWPGTTTNEKLFF. As DNA, the CDR3 is TGTGCCAGCAGCTTATGGCCAGGGACAACAACTAATGAAAAACTGTTTTTT. Together with reference TRBV11-2 and TRBJ1-4, the CDR3 gives the full variable domain: EAGVAQSPRYKIIEKRQSVAFWCNPISGHATLYWYQQILGQGPKLLIQFQNNGVVDDSQLPKDRFSAERLKGVDSTLKIQPAKLEDSAVYLCASSLWPGTTTNEKLFFGSGTQLSVL.

This clonotype was picked up many times. V gene TRBV7-2 combines with J gene TRBJ2-2; no firm D call. Germline-derived CDR1 and CDR2 are SGHTA and FQGNSA. The CDR3 is made up of 13 amino acids. The germline V and J ends were trimmed by 1 base and 1 base, with 1 base remaining between them. This CDR3 reads CASSLGNTGELFF. CDR3 sequence (DNA): TGTGCCAGCAGCTTAGGGAACACCGGGGAGCTGTTTTTT.

This clonotype showed up just a few times. The V gene is TRBV6-5, the J gene TRBJ2-1; TRBD1 matches at 8 bases. The V gene end was trimmed by 6 bases and the J gene end by 0 bases; junction bases not matched to a gene: 4. Looked up from germline, CDR1 is MNHEY and CDR2 is SVGAGI. The CDR3 covers 15 residues. DNA of the CDR3: TGTGCCAGCAGCCGGGACAGGAGCTCCTACAATGAGCAGTTCTTC. It codes for CASSRDRSSYNEQFF.

This clonotype was observed at least ten times. The chain joins TRBV2 to TRBJ2-3; no definite D call. Deletions cut 6 bases from V and 6 bases from J, with 7 bases between. Germline V lookup: CDR1 SNHLY, CDR2 FYNNEI. There are 11 residues in the CDR3. The CDR3 region has the DNA TGTGCCAGCAGCGAGAAGGATACGCAGTATTTT. Its translation: CASSEKDTQYF.

This clonotype was recorded many times. J is TRBJ2-3 and V is TRBV25-1, with TRBD2 as a possible D gene (7 bases). The CDR3 sequence is 17 residues long. The V gene lost 5 bases and the J gene lost 2 bases, with 20 bases spanning the gap. Germline loops: CDR1 MGHDK, CDR2 SYGVNS. CDR3 region: CASSRGGGRRFTDTQYF. DNA of the CDR3: TGTGCCAGCAGTAGGGGGGGCGGACGGCGATTCACAGATACGCAGTATTTT.

This clonotype was recorded many times. The chain links TRBV9 to TRBJ1-2; D call uncertain. CDR1 is SGDLS, CDR2 YYNGEE, per germline. The CDR3 spans 13 residues. V was trimmed by 0 bases and J by 3 bases, leaving 6 bases between them. CDR3 DNA: TGTGCCAGCAGCGTAGCACAGCACTATGGCTACACCTTC. Translated, it gives CASSVAQHYGYTF.

This clonotype was counted ten times or more. The chain recombines TRBV24-1 with TRBJ2-5, with D unclear. Germline V gene lookup returns CDR1 KGHDR and CDR2 SFDVKD. Trimming cost V 4 bases and J 1 base, with 9 bases left between them. The CDR3 loop spans 14 amino acids. The CDR3: CATSDPRAQETQYF. For the CDR3, the DNA is TGTGCCACCAGTGACCCCCGGGCCCAAGAGACCCAGTACTTC.

This clonotype came up many times. V gene TRBV28 combines with J gene TRBJ2-7, with D hard to call. CDR1 is MDHEN, CDR2 SYDVKM, per germline. The CDR3 is 14 amino acids. Trimming stripped 3 bases from V and 4 bases from J, with 13 bases between. The DNA for the CDR3 is TGTGCCAGCAGTTTCGAGACAAACGGGTACGAGCAGTACTTC. Amino acids: CASSFETNGYEQYF.

Ten or more counts support this clonotype. The chain recombines TRBV28 with TRBJ2-7; no clear D. Germline V gives CDR1 MDHEN, CDR2 SYDVKM. V shed 3 bases and J shed 2 bases, with 11 bases lying between them. The CDR3 has 14 amino acids. This CDR3 reads CASSFMGSTYEQYF. In DNA form, the CDR3 reads TGTGCCAGCAGTTTCATGGGGTCGACCTACGAGCAGTACTTC. Together with reference TRBV28 and TRBJ2-7, the CDR3 gives the full variable domain: DVKVTQSSRYLVKRTGEKVFLECVQDMDHENMFWYRQDPGLGLRLIYFSYDVKMKEKGDIPEGYSVSREKKERFSLILESASTNQTSMYLCASSFMGSTYEQYFGPGTRLTVT.

This clonotype was counted at least ten times. The J gene is TRBJ2-7, the V gene TRBV6-5; 13 positions agree with TRBD2. After removal of 8 bases from V and 4 bases from J, the junction contained 8 bases not matched to a gene. The V gene's germline CDR1 is MNHEY and CDR2 SVGAGI. This CDR3 has 15 amino acids. CDR3 coding DNA: TGTGCCAGCCCCGGACTAGCGGGAGAGGTGTACGAGCAGTACTTC. It is translated as CASPGLAGEVYEQYF.

This clonotype has a count of ten or more. The V and J genes are TRBV2 and TRBJ2-1; possible D gene TRBD2, 5 bases. The CDR3 spans 16 residues. Germline V gene data show CDR1 as SNHLY and CDR2 as FYNNEI. The ends were cut back, 4 bases at V and 5 bases at J, with 18 bases in the middle. CDR3 amino acids: CASSAGLASSHNEQFF. As DNA, the CDR3 is TGTGCCAGCAGTGCCGGTCTGGCTAGCAGCCACAATGAGCAGTTCTTC.

This clonotype occurred many times. This sequence joins TRBV30 and TRBJ1-4; D is unresolved. Germline CDR1 and CDR2: GTSNPN and SVGIG (reference sequence). Trimming removed 3 bases at V and 3 bases at J, with 11 bases between. The CDR3 length is 14 residues. The CDR3, as DNA: TGTGCCTGGAGAGGGCCTGCAGCTAATGAAAAACTGTTTTTT. Translating gives CAWRGPAANEKLFF. Complete variable domain (other parts from reference TRBV30 and TRBJ1-4): SQTIHQWPATLVQPVGSPLSLECTVEGTSNPNLYWYRQAAGRGLQLLFYSVGIGQISSEVPQNLSASRPQDRQFILSSKKLLLSDSGFYLCAWRGPAANEKLFFGSGTQLSVL.

The genes are TRBV28 and TRBJ2-1, with 8 bases that match TRBD2. The CDR3 is 16 amino acids. Per the germline V gene, CDR1 is MDHEN and CDR2 is SYDVKM. J lost 10 bases, V lost 6 bases, and 17 bases had no gene match. CDR3: CASSSIGLAALHEQFF. Here the CDR3 DNA reads TGTGCCAGCAGCTCCATTGGACTAGCCGCCCTTCACGAGCAGTTCTTC.

V gene TRBV18 combines with J gene TRBJ1-1; no definite D call. This CDR3 spans 13 amino acids. In germline, CDR1 is KGHSH, CDR2 LQKENI. Trimming shortened V by 3 bases and J by 4 bases, and 9 bases separated the two germline ends. CDR3 nucleotides: TGTGCCAGCTCACCGGTAGTGGTCACTGAAGCTTTCTTT. Its translation: CASSPVVVTEAFF.

This clonotype was picked up many times. This sequence joins TRBV7-2 and TRBJ2-3, with TRBD2 identical over 8 bases. The V segment lost 4 bases and the J segment 4 bases; nucleotides outside the gene matches: 19. CDR3 length: 19 amino acids. CDR1 is SGHTA and CDR2 is FQGNSA in the germline V gene. The CDR3 nucleotides are TGTGCCAGCAGCTCCAGAGGTTCTATGGCGGGAGGATCCCCAGATACGCAGTATTTT. Encoded protein: CASSSRGSMAGGSPDTQYF. Combining the CDR3 with reference TRBV7-2 and TRBJ2-3 gives the whole variable domain GAGVSQSPSNKVTEKGKDVELRCDPISGHTALYWYRQSLGQGLEFLIYFQGNSAPDKSGLPSDRFSAERTGGSVSTLTIQRTQQEDSAVYLCASSSRGSMAGGSPDTQYFGPGTRLTVL.